This TCR beta chain was retrieved from a study of STAT3 mutations in large granular lymphocyte leukemia. Study-level points and caveats: TCR clonotype switching after therapy occurred in about 30% of the 18 patients. In T-cell large granular lymphocyte leukemia, about half of patients showed multiple immunodominant subclonotypes.

Some 41,000 productive templates were obtained per sample on average. Sequencing was performed with immunoSEQ multiplex PCR; in TCRdb, only in-frame clones are kept and a portion is missing. This sample carries tens of thousands of clones, about 83% of them seen once, and the ten largest clones take 25% to 35%. A word on this clone: Its antigen is currently unknown.

J gave up 2 bases and V 10 bases, and 11 bases lay outside the gene matches. Germline CDR1 and CDR2: MDHEN and SYDVKM. This CDR3 region has 14 residues. The TCR was taken from a woman in her forties or fifties with T-cell large granular lymphocyte leukemia. Some clones in this sample may be carry-over from other donors' samples. The sample taken for sequencing was peripheral blood mononuclear cells. V gene TRBV28 combines with J gene TRBJ2-7; 7 bases match TRBD2. CDR3 region: CATSAGAGTYEQYF. DNA for the CDR3: TGTGCCACCTCGGCGGGAGCGGGTACCTACGAGCAGTACTTC.